A single sample gave rise to the 21 T cell receptor beta chains below, sequenced in a study of T cell repertoires in cytomegalovirus infection. Using its own MiXCR run on the reads, TCRdb lists one record per CDR3 protein. The table shows about 180,000 distinct CDR3 sequences, with approximately 17% occurring only once. The sequenced sample consisted of CD8+ T cells from PBMCs. These receptors were obtained from a human donor in good health (CMV status not recorded). Some clones in this sample may be carry-over from other donors' samples.

The genes are TRBV7-9 and TRBJ1-2; unclear D gene. The CDR3 spans 13 residues. With 5 bases removed from V and 1 base from J, the gap between germline ends came to 8 bases. The germline CDR1 and CDR2 sequences are SEHNR and FQNEAQ (reference sequence). The CDR3 is CASSPASNYGYTF. CDR3 DNA: TGTGCCAGCAGCCCAGCAAGTAACTATGGCTACACCTTC.

This clonotype was seen a few times. V is TRBV2 and J is TRBJ1-3; no clear D gene. The CDR3 has 15 amino acids. The germline V gene encodes CDR1 SNHLY and CDR2 FYNNEI. Between the trimmed V and J ends, which lost 2 bases and 1 base, there was a span of 9 bases. CDR3 residues: CASSESGLSGNTIYF. The CDR3 DNA reads TGTGCCAGCAGTGAATCCGGATTGTCTGGAAACACCATATATTTT.

In its sample, this clonotype was seen many times. The chain employs TRBV6-1 and TRBJ2-2; perhaps TRBD2 as D (6 bases). V was shortened by 6 bases and J by 2 bases, with 13 bases between the two germline ends. The CDR3 is made up of 15 amino acids. Germline CDR1 is MNHNS and CDR2 is SASEGT. CDR3 nucleotides: TGTGCCAGCAGCCCCGGAACTAGCAACACCGGGGAGCTGTTTTTT. It specifies CASSPGTSNTGELFF.

V gene TRBV12-3 or TRBV12-4 combines with J gene TRBJ2-1; the D is unclear. With 5 bases removed from V and 10 bases from J, the gap between germline ends came to 15 bases. The CDR3 consists of 13 residues. The CDR3 nucleotides are TGTGCCAGCAGTCCCCCCGGGCTCCGGGAGCAGTTCTTC. This codes for CASSPPGLREQFF.

This clonotype has just a few counts. The gene calls are TRBV7-8 and TRBJ2-1; D remains ambiguous. The V and J ends lost 5 bases and 4 bases respectively, with 9 bases between them. The CDR3 contains 13 residues. Per the germline V gene, CDR1 is SGHVS and CDR2 is FQNEAQ. CDR3 nucleotide sequence: TGTGCCAGCAGCCCAGTCGGTTACAATGAGCAGTTCTTC. Translated, it gives CASSPVGYNEQFF. Together with reference TRBV7-8 and TRBJ2-1, the CDR3 gives the full variable domain: GAGVSQSPRYKVAKRGQDVALRCDPISGHVSLFWYQQALGQGPEFLTYFQNEAQLDKSGLPSDRFFAERPEGSVSTLKIQRTQQEDSAVYLCASSPVGYNEQFFGPGTRLTVL.

V usage is TRBV5-1 and J usage is TRBJ1-1; possibly TRBD1 for D (5 bases). Germline CDR1 reads SGHRS; CDR2 reads YFSETQ. The CDR3 length is 13 residues. Trimming shortened V by 3 bases and J by 3 bases, and 9 bases separated the two germline ends. The CDR3 DNA is TGCGCCAGCAGCTCTGGGGCCTACACTGAAGCTTTCTTT. This codes for CASSSGAYTEAFF.

This clonotype was picked up many times. The chain employs TRBV7-2 and TRBJ2-5, with TRBD1 identical over 7 bases. The germline gives CDR1 SGHTA, CDR2 FQGNSA. The CDR3 has 14 amino acids. Losses at the gene ends were 5 bases for V and 2 bases for J; bases not matched to a gene: 5. For the CDR3, the DNA is TGTGCCAGCAGCCCTTGGACAGGTCAAGAGACCCAGTACTTC. Residues: CASSPWTGQETQYF. Using reference TRBV7-2 and TRBJ2-5 for the parts outside the CDR3, the full variable domain is GAGVSQSPSNKVTEKGKDVELRCDPISGHTALYWYRQSLGQGLEFLIYFQGNSAPDKSGLPSDRFSAERTGGSVSTLTIQRTQQEDSAVYLCASSPWTGQETQYFGPGTRLLVL.

The V gene is TRBV7-9, the J gene TRBJ1-1; D is unclear. The CDR3 sequence is 16 residues long. Deletions cut 0 bases from V and 1 base from J, with 12 bases between. From germline, CDR1 is SEHNR and CDR2 FQNEAQ (reference sequence). The CDR3: CASSLAHLSRNTEAFF. CDR3 coding DNA: TGTGCCAGCAGCTTAGCGCACTTAAGCAGGAACACTGAAGCTTTCTTT.

This clonotype has just a few counts. This chain uses TRBV7-9 with TRBJ1-1; D is unresolved. Germline CDR1 is SEHNR and CDR2 is FQNEAQ (reference sequence). The V and J ends lost 1 base and 6 bases respectively, with 6 bases between them. The CDR3 covers 12 residues. For the CDR3, the DNA is TGTGCCAGCAGCTTAGGTTTTGCTGAAGCTTTCTTT. Translating it yields CASSLGFAEAFF.

In this sample, this clonotype turned up a few times. The chain employs TRBV2 and TRBJ2-2, with 7 bases lining up with TRBD1. The V gene's germline CDR1 is SNHLY and CDR2 FYNNEI. The CDR3 consists of 18 residues. Germline trimming cut 2 bases from V and 4 bases from J; bases unmatched to any gene: 13. CDR3 sequence: CASSELGRGPQVTGELFF. The CDR3 nucleotides are TGTGCCAGCAGTGAACTGGGAAGGGGGCCCCAGGTCACCGGGGAGCTGTTTTTT. The full variable domain, rest sourced from reference TRBV2 and TRBJ2-2, is EPEVTQTPSHQVTQMGQEVILRCVPISNHLYFYWYRQILGQKVEFLVSFYNNEISEKSEIFDDQFSVERPDGSNFTLKIRSTKLEDSAMYFCASSELGRGPQVTGELFFGEGSRLTVL.

This chain uses TRBV7-2 with TRBJ1-1; 10 positions match TRBD1. The V segment lost 5 bases and the J segment 1 base; nucleotides outside the gene matches: 10. Germline CDR1 SGHTA, CDR2 FQGNSA. The CDR3 length is 17 residues. CDR3 residues: CASSLGTGAPGNTEAFF. The CDR3 nucleotides are TGTGCCAGCAGCCTGGGGACAGGGGCCCCTGGGAACACTGAAGCTTTCTTT.

There are a few counts of this clonotype. This chain joins TRBV12-3 or TRBV12-4 and TRBJ2-1; D not resolved. V shed 3 bases and J shed 4 bases, with 7 bases lying between them. The CDR3 covers 13 residues. CDR3 loop: CASSLYSYNEQFF. In DNA form, the CDR3 reads TGTGCCAGCAGTTTGTACAGTTACAATGAGCAGTTCTTC.

V is TRBV28 and J is TRBJ2-2; no definite D call. The V end was cut by 3 bases, the J end by 6 bases, with 11 bases between. The CDR3 covers 14 residues. Germline V gives CDR1 MDHEN, CDR2 SYDVKM. CDR3 nucleotide sequence: TGTGCCAGCAGTTTGAGTGGGCAGGCCGGGGAGCTGTTTTTT. Translating it yields CASSLSGQAGELFF.

V usage is TRBV7-8 and J usage is TRBJ1-5; D unclear. The CDR3 sequence is 14 residues long. Germline V CDR1 and CDR2: SGHVS, FQNEAQ. The V gene lost 2 bases and the J gene lost 0 bases, with 5 bases spanning the gap. The CDR3 region is CASSLTTSNQPQHF. DNA for the CDR3: TGTGCCAGCAGCTTAACTACTAGCAATCAGCCCCAGCATTTT.

This clonotype was observed a few times. This rearrangement joins TRBV12-5 to TRBJ2-7, with D possibly TRBD1 on 6 matching bases. Trimming removed 6 bases at V and 7 bases at J, with 10 bases between. Germline V gene sequence: CDR1 LGHNT, CDR2 FRNRAP. The CDR3 length is 11 residues. This CDR3 is CASGLDREQYF. Written as DNA, the CDR3 is TGTGCTAGTGGCCTTGACAGGGAGCAGTACTTC.

This clonotype was seen a few times. J is TRBJ2-7 and V is TRBV6-6; the match to TRBD1 covers 9 bases. Germline V CDR1 and CDR2: MNHNY, SVGAGI (reference sequence). J gave up 6 bases and V 5 bases, and 8 bases lay outside the gene matches. There are 14 residues in the CDR3. The DNA for the CDR3 is TGTGCCAGCAGTCCGGACAGGGGCAGGAGCGAGCAGTACTTC. Its protein product is CASSPDRGRSEQYF.

In this sample, this clonotype turned up a few times. The V and J genes are TRBV7-2 and TRBJ1-2; no clear D. The CDR3 has 16 amino acids. Trimming took 0 bases from V and 2 from J, leaving 13 bases between them. Germline V gives CDR1 SGHTA, CDR2 FQGNSA. CDR3 coding DNA: TGTGCCAGCAGCTTAGCCACAGCATGGATCAACTATGGCTACACCTTC. As protein: CASSLATAWINYGYTF. The complete variable domain, with remaining parts taken from reference TRBV7-2 and TRBJ1-2, reads GAGVSQSPSNKVTEKGKDVELRCDPISGHTALYWYRQSLGQGLEFLIYFQGNSAPDKSGLPSDRFSAERTGGSVSTLTIQRTQQEDSAVYLCASSLATAWINYGYTFGSGTRLTVV.

The genes are TRBV20-1 and TRBJ2-3; D gene uncertain. The CDR3 has 16 amino acids. Trimming shortened V by 0 bases and J by 1 base, and 14 bases separated the two germline ends. Germline values: CDR1 DFQATT, CDR2 SNEGSKA (reference sequence). CDR3 bases: TGCAGTGCTAGAGATCCCTCAGCGTTGGGCACAGATACGCAGTATTTT. Translation gives CSARDPSALGTDTQYF.

This clonotype was recorded a few times. V and J are TRBV23-1 and TRBJ1-5, with 7 bases aligning to TRBD1. TRBV23-1 is labeled an ORF, and its function is uncertain. V gave up 0 bases and J gave up 3 bases; unmatched junction bases: 8. This CDR3 spans 17 amino acids. CDR3 sequence: CASSQSPTGIVNQPQHF. The CDR3 nucleotides read TGCGCCAGCAGTCAATCCCCGACAGGGATCGTCAATCAGCCCCAGCATTTT.

The rearrangement uses TRBV7-8 and TRBJ2-1, with 16 bases identical to TRBD2. V shed 8 bases, J shed 4 bases, and the junction held 8 bases outside the gene matches. The length of the CDR3 is 17 residues. Germline CDR1 SGHVS, CDR2 FQNEAQ. The CDR3 region has the DNA TGTGCCAGCGGGACTAGCGGGGGGGTCTCCCAGTACAATGAGCAGTTCTTC. Its translation is CASGTSGGVSQYNEQFF. Full variable domain (missing parts from reference TRBV7-8 and TRBJ2-1): GAGVSQSPRYKVAKRGQDVALRCDPISGHVSLFWYQQALGQGPEFLTYFQNEAQLDKSGLPSDRFFAERPEGSVSTLKIQRTQQEDSAVYLCASGTSGGVSQYNEQFFGPGTRLTVL.

The chain combines TRBV7-6 with TRBJ1-1; D remains ambiguous. Trimming pared 2 bases from V and 1 base from J, leaving 20 bases between. There are 18 residues in the CDR3. Germline V gives CDR1 SGHVS, CDR2 FNYEAQ. The CDR3 loop reads CASSLTLPHNPTNTEAFF. The DNA for the CDR3 is TGTGCCAGCAGCTTAACGCTTCCACACAACCCCACGAACACTGAAGCTTTCTTT.